These 23 T cell receptor beta chains came from one sample sequenced in a study of shared clonotypes between healthy human individuals. This table comes from immunoSEQ multiplex PCR, and its TCRdb copy is limited to in-frame clones, with some not included. This sample has millions of clones; more than 85% occur once, and the top ten carry about 0.37%. The sequenced material came from naive CD4+ T cells from PBMCs. The sample's subset: CD45RA+ positively selected. These receptor sequences come from a man between 18 and 29 years old in good health. Some clones in this sample may be carry-over from other donors' samples.

V usage is TRBV7-9 and J usage is TRBJ1-5; D remains ambiguous. Germline lookup yields CDR1 SEHNR and CDR2 FQNEAQ (reference sequence). Between the trimmed V and J ends, which lost 1 base and 3 bases, there was a span of 10 bases. CDR3 size: 15 residues. DNA for the CDR3: TGTGCCAGCAGCTTAGTAACCCCACTCAATCAGCCCCAGCATTTT. Translating gives CASSLVTPLNQPQHF.

The chain is built from TRBV6-6 and TRBJ2-7, with D possibly matching TRBD1 (5 bases). The CDR3 totals 16 residues. CDR1 and CDR2 from the germline V gene are MNHNY and SVGAGI (reference sequence). Between the trimmed V and J ends, which lost 0 bases and 2 bases, there was a span of 14 bases. The DNA of the CDR3 is TGTGCCAGCAGTTACTCGACAGATACCCTACCCTACGAGCAGTACTTC. Its translation: CASSYSTDTLPYEQYF.

V is TRBV11-2 and J is TRBJ2-1; 10 bases map to TRBD1. This CDR3 spans 14 amino acids. Per the germline V gene, CDR1 is SGHAT and CDR2 is FQNNGV. With 5 bases clipped from V and 7 bases from J, the junction kept 5 bases outside the gene matches. The DNA of the CDR3 is TGTGCCAGCAGCCTAAGACAGGGGGCGAATGAGCAGTTCTTC. It encodes CASSLRQGANEQFF.

The chain carries TRBV5-6 and TRBJ2-6, with D unresolved. With 1 base removed from V and 0 bases from J, the gap between germline ends came to 11 bases. The CDR3 totals 17 residues. The V gene's germline CDR1 is SGHDT and CDR2 YYEEEE. CDR3 sequence (DNA): TGTGCCAGCAGCTTGAGGTTTCTGGTCTCTGGGGCCAACGTCCTGACTTTC. It translates to CASSLRFLVSGANVLTF.

The chain is built from TRBV28 and TRBJ2-7; 11 nucleotides agree with TRBD2. The CDR3 spans 17 residues. Germline trimming cut 6 bases from V and 4 bases from J; bases unmatched to any gene: 14. CDR1 and CDR2 from the germline V gene are MDHEN and SYDVKM. Here the CDR3 reads CASRTSRGTSGLYEQYF. CDR3 sequence (DNA): TGTGCCAGCAGAACCTCCAGGGGGACTAGCGGATTATACGAGCAGTACTTC.

The rearrangement joins TRBV10-3 to TRBJ1-2, with TRBD1 identical over 8 bases. The CDR3 runs to 14 residues. With 2 bases clipped from V and 7 bases from J, the junction kept 6 bases outside the gene matches. Germline assignment: CDR1 ENHRY and CDR2 SYGVKD. CDR3 in amino acids: CAISEEQGGFGYTF. The CDR3 DNA reads TGTGCCATCAGTGAGGAACAGGGGGGTTTTGGCTACACCTTC.

J is TRBJ1-4 and V is TRBV28, with 8 nucleotides matching TRBD1. CDR1 and CDR2 (germline): MDHEN, SYDVKM. The CDR3 runs 15 residues. Germline trimming cut 5 bases from V and 4 bases from J; bases unmatched to any gene: 6. The CDR3 sequence: CASSAPDRGNEKLFF. Here the CDR3 DNA reads TGTGCCAGCAGTGCTCCCGACAGGGGTAATGAAAAACTGTTTTTT.

The CDR3 nucleotides read TGTGCCAGCAGCTCCGAACTTGAGACAGGGGACACCGGGGAGCTGTTTTTT. Its translation is CASSSELETGDTGELFF. This chain uses TRBV7-9 with TRBJ2-2; TRBD1 matches 8 bases. This CDR3 is 17 amino acids long. In germline, CDR1 is SEHNR, CDR2 FQNEAQ (reference sequence). V lost 4 bases, J lost 3 bases, and 10 bases stayed unmatched.

This chain uses TRBV11-2 with TRBJ2-7, with TRBD2 matching over 7 bases. Trimming removed 2 bases from V and 1 base from J; junction bases left unmatched: 2. CDR3 length equals 14 residues. CDR1 SGHAT and CDR2 FQNNGV come from the germline V gene. CDR3: CASSLRLASYEQYF. The CDR3 DNA reads TGTGCCAGCAGCTTAAGACTAGCATCCTACGAGCAGTACTTC.

The J gene is TRBJ2-7, the V gene TRBV7-8; weak D call: TRBD2 (7 bases). The CDR3 runs 16 residues. Germline loops: CDR1 SGHVS, CDR2 FQNEAQ. V was clipped by 5 bases and J by 3 bases, with 20 bases between them. The CDR3 loop reads CASSTPRGGGNYEQYF. The CDR3 coding sequence is TGTGCCAGCAGCACCCCCCGGGGAGGGGGAAACTACGAGCAGTACTTC.

As regards this clone: Other DNA sequences in the sample encode the same CDR3. V gene TRBV2 combines with J gene TRBJ2-5, with D uncertain. Germline V gene data show CDR1 as SNHLY and CDR2 as FYNNEI. V gave up 4 bases and J gave up 2 bases, with 8 bases separating them. This CDR3 has 13 residues. CDR3 residues: CASSGQEQETQYF. As DNA, the CDR3 is TGTGCCAGCAGTGGTCAGGAGCAAGAGACCCAGTACTTC.

The chain links TRBV6-5 to TRBJ1-3; D is perhaps TRBD1 (5 bases). The CDR3 contains 14 residues. Between the trimmed V and J ends, which lost 4 bases and 9 bases, there was a span of 16 bases. Germline CDR1 MNHEY, CDR2 SVGAGI. The CDR3 DNA reads as TGTGCCAGCAGTTGGGGCCGGCAGGCTGCCACCATATATTTT. This gives the protein CASSWGRQAATIYF.

CDR3 sequence (DNA): TGTGCCAGCAGCTTACCCTCCGGGGAGCTGTTTTTT. The encoded protein is CASSLPSGELFF. The J gene is TRBJ2-2, the V gene TRBV7-2, with D unclear. The CDR3 runs to 12 residues. Germline CDR1 is SGHTA and CDR2 is FQGNSA. V was clipped by 2 bases and J by 6 bases, with 4 bases between them.

The chain combines TRBV10-2 with TRBJ2-1; 9 bases agree with TRBD2. Germline V gives CDR1 WSHSY, CDR2 SAAADI. Trimming took 10 bases from V and 7 from J; bases not matched to a gene: 8. This CDR3 spans 13 amino acids. Here the CDR3 reads CAIKAAGGNEQFF. CDR3 DNA sequence: TGCGCCATCAAGGCAGCGGGAGGTAATGAGCAGTTCTTC.

To note about this clone: This CDR3 is also generated by other DNA sequences in the sample. The CDR3 DNA is TGCGCCAGCAGCTTCGGATACACCGGGGAGCTGTTTTTT. This codes for CASSFGYTGELFF. This chain joins TRBV5-1 and TRBJ2-2; D not certain. The CDR3 is 13 amino acids. Trimming took off 2 bases at V and 3 bases at J, with 5 bases between the two ends. Germline V lookup: CDR1 SGHRS, CDR2 YFSETQ. The variable domain in full, completed from reference TRBV5-1 and TRBJ2-2, reads KAGVTQTPRYLIKTRGQQVTLSCSPISGHRSVSWYQQTPGQGLQFLFEYFSETQRNKGNFPGRFSGRQFSNSRSEMNVSTLELGDSALYLCASSFGYTGELFFGEGSRLTVL.

This chain connects TRBV15 to TRBJ2-5; 8 bases map to TRBD2. Trimming took 4 bases from V and 5 from J; bases not matched to a gene: 18. Per germline, CDR1 LNHNV and CDR2 YYDKDF (reference sequence). The CDR3 sequence is 18 residues long. The CDR3 DNA reads as TGTGCCACCAGCAAACCCCCTCGGGCTAGCGGGCGGTCGGAGACCCAGTACTTC. This gives the protein CATSKPPRASGRSETQYF.

The V gene is TRBV28, the J gene TRBJ2-1; no firm D call. V shed 5 bases and J shed 4 bases, with 12 bases lying between them. The CDR3 has 14 amino acids. The germline V gene has CDR1 MDHEN and CDR2 SYDVKM. The CDR3 spells CASSPPLLYNEQFF. CDR3 DNA: TGTGCCAGCAGTCCCCCCCTTCTTTACAATGAGCAGTTCTTC.

The CDR3 region has the DNA TGTGCCAGCAGGTGGACAAAGAACACTGAAGCTTTCTTT. Translating it yields CASRWTKNTEAFF. The chain links TRBV6-5 to TRBJ1-1; perhaps TRBD1 as D (5 bases). Between the trimmed V and J ends, which lost 6 bases and 1 base, there was a span of 9 bases. The CDR3 has 13 amino acids. CDR1 and CDR2 (germline): MNHEY, SVGAGI.

This chain uses TRBV28 with TRBJ1-4; D is undetermined. The V end was cut by 7 bases, the J end by 10 bases, with 10 bases between. Looked up from germline, CDR1 is MDHEN and CDR2 is SYDVKM. The CDR3 length is 11 residues. CDR3 nucleotide sequence: TGTGCCAGCACCTGGGGTGGAAAACTGTTTTTT. Its translation: CASTWGGKLFF. Together with reference TRBV28 and TRBJ1-4, the CDR3 gives the full variable domain: DVKVTQSSRYLVKRTGEKVFLECVQDMDHENMFWYRQDPGLGLRLIYFSYDVKMKEKGDIPEGYSVSREKKERFSLILESASTNQTSMYLCASTWGGKLFFGSGTQLSVL.

About this clone: Other nucleotide sequences from this sample produce the same CDR3. The CDR3 here is CASSFLTSGSTDTQYF. The DNA of the CDR3 is TGCGCCAGCAGCTTCTTGACTAGCGGGAGCACAGATACGCAGTATTTT. The rearrangement joins TRBV5-1 to TRBJ2-3; TRBD2 matches 10 bases. Germline CDR1 and CDR2: SGHRS and YFSETQ. J gave up 0 bases and V 2 bases, and 3 bases lay outside the gene matches. The CDR3 is made up of 16 amino acids. Based on the CDR3 plus reference TRBV5-1 and TRBJ2-3, the full variable domain is KAGVTQTPRYLIKTRGQQVTLSCSPISGHRSVSWYQQTPGQGLQFLFEYFSETQRNKGNFPGRFSGRQFSNSRSEMNVSTLELGDSALYLCASSFLTSGSTDTQYFGPGTRLTVL.

The chain employs TRBV7-9 and TRBJ1-3; D unclear. Trimming left V 5 bases short and J 2 bases short, with 10 bases between. This CDR3 spans 14 amino acids. The germline V gene has CDR1 SEHNR and CDR2 FQNEAQ (reference sequence). CDR3 DNA: TGTGCCAGCAGCCCCGGAATAGCTGGAAACACCATATATTTT. It translates to CASSPGIAGNTIYF.

The chain couples TRBV5-3 to TRBJ1-1; maybe TRBD1 (5 bases). TRBV5-3 is designated an ORF whose function remains uncertain. V was cut by 8 bases and J by 1 base, with 9 bases left in between. The CDR3 is 12 residues long. CDR3 residues: CARRQKNTEAFF. CDR3 sequence (DNA): TGTGCCAGGCGACAGAAGAACACTGAAGCTTTCTTT.

The chain uses TRBV11-2 and TRBJ2-1, with D possibly TRBD2 on 6 matching bases. The germline V and J ends were trimmed by 1 base and 5 bases, with 12 bases remaining between them. Germline V lookup: CDR1 SGHAT, CDR2 FQNNGV. The CDR3 sequence is 15 residues long. CDR3 nucleotide sequence: TGTGCCAGCAGCTTAGGGGCGGGGTCGAACAATGAGCAGTTCTTC. Its protein product is CASSLGAGSNNEQFF.